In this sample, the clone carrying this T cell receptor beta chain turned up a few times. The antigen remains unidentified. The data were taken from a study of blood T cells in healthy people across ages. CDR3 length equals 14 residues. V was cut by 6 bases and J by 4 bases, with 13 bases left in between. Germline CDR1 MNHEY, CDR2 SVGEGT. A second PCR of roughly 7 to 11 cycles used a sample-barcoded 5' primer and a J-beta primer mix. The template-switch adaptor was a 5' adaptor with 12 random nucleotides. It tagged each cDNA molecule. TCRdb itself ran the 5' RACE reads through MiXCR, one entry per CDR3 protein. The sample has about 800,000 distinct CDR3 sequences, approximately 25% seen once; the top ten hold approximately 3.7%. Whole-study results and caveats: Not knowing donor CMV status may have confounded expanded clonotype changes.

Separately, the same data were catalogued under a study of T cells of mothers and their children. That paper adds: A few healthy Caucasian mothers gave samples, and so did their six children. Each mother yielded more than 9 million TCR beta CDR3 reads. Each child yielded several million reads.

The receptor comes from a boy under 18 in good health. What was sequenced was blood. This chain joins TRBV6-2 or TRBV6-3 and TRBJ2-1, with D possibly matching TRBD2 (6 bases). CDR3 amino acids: CASRPLGTYNEQFF. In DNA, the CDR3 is TGTGCCAGCAGGCCCCTCGGGACTTACAATGAGCAGTTCTTC.